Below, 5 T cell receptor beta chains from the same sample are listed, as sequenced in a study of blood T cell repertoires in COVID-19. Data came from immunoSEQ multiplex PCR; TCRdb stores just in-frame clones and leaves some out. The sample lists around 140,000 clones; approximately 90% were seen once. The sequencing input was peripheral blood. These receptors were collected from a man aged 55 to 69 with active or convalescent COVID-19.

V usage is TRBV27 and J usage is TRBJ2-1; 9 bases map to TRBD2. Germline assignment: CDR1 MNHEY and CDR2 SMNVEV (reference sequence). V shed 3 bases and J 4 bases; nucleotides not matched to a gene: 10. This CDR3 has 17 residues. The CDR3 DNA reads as TGTGCCAGCAGTTTCGTCGGCGGGAGGGCCTCTTACAATGAGCAGTTCTTC. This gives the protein CASSFVGGRASYNEQFF.

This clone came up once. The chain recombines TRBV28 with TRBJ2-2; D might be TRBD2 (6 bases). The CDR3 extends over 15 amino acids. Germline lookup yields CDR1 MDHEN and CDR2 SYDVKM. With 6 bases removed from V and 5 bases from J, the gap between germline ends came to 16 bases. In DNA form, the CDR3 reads TGTGCCAGCAGCCGACTAGGTTGGGAGACCGGGGAGCTGTTTTTT. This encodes CASSRLGWETGELFF.

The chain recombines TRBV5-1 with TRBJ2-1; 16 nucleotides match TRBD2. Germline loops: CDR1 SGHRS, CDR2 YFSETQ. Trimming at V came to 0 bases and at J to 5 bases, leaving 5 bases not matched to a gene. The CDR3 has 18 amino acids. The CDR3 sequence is CASSLGPGLAGGNNEQFF. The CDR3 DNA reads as TGCGCCAGCAGCTTGGGCCCGGGACTAGCGGGGGGGAACAATGAGCAGTTCTTC. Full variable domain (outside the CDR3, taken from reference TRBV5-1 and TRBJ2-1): KAGVTQTPRYLIKTRGQQVTLSCSPISGHRSVSWYQQTPGQGLQFLFEYFSETQRNKGNFPGRFSGRQFSNSRSEMNVSTLELGDSALYLCASSLGPGLAGGNNEQFFGPGTRLTVL.

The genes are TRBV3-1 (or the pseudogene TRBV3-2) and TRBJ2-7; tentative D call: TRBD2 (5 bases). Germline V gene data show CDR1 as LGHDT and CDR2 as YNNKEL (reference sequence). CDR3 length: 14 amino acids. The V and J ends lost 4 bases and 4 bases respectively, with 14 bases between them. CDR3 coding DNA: TGTGCCAGCAGCCTAGGCGGTGGGGAGTACGAGCAGTACTTC. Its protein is CASSLGGGEYEQYF.

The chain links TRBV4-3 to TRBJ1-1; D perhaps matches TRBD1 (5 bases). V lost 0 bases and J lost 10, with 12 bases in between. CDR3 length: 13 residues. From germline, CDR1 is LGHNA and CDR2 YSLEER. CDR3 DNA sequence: TGCGCCAGCAGCCAAGAACGACAGTCGGTAGCTTTCTTT. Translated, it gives CASSQERQSVAFF.